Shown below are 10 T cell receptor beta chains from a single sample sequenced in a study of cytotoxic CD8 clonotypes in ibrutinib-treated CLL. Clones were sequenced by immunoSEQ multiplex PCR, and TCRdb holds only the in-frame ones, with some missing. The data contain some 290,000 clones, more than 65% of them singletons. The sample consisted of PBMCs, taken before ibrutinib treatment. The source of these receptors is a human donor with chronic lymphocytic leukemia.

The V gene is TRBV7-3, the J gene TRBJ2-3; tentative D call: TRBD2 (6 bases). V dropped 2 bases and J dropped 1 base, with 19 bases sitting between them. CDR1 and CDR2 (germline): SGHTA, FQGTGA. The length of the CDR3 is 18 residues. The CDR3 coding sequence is TGTGCCAGCAGCTTAGATTCCCCTATGGGACTCCGCACAGATACGCAGTATTTT. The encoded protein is CASSLDSPMGLRTDTQYF. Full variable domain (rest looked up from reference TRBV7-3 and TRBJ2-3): GAGVSQTPSNKVTEKGKYVELRCDPISGHTALYWYRQSLGQGPEFLIYFQGTGAADDSGLPNDRFFAVRPEGSVSTLKIQRTERGDSAVYLCASSLDSPMGLRTDTQYFGPGTRLTVL.

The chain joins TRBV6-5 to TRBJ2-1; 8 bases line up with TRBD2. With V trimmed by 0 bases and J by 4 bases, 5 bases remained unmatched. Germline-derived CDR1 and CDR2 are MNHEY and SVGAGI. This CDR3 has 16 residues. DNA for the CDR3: TGTGCCAGCAGTTACTCGAAGGGCGGGAGGTACAATGAGCAGTTCTTC. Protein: CASSYSKGGRYNEQFF.

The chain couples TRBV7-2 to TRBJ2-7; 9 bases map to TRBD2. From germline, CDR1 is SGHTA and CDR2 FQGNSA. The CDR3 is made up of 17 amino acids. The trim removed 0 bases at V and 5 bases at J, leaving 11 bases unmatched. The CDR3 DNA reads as TGTGCCAGCAGCTTAGCCGCAAGTGGGACTAGCATCGACGAGCAGTACTTC. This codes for CASSLAASGTSIDEQYF. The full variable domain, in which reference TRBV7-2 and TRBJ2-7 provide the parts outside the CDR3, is GAGVSQSPSNKVTEKGKDVELRCDPISGHTALYWYRQSLGQGLEFLIYFQGNSAPDKSGLPSDRFSAERTGGSVSTLTIQRTQQEDSAVYLCASSLAASGTSIDEQYFGPGTRLTVT.

The CDR3 protein is CASSVGGLGTDTQYF. The CDR3 nucleotides are TGTGCCAGCAGTGTCGGGGGATTAGGAACAGATACGCAGTATTTT. The chain has TRBV2 and TRBJ2-3, with D possibly being TRBD2 (6 bases). Trimming took 4 bases from V and 3 from J, leaving 14 bases between them. CDR1 SNHLY and CDR2 FYNNEI come from the germline V gene. This CDR3 has 15 residues. Drawing the rest from reference TRBV2 and TRBJ2-3, the complete variable domain is EPEVTQTPSHQVTQMGQEVILRCVPISNHLYFYWYRQILGQKVEFLVSFYNNEISEKSEIFDDQFSVERPDGSNFTLKIRSTKLEDSAMYFCASSVGGLGTDTQYFGPGTRLTVL.

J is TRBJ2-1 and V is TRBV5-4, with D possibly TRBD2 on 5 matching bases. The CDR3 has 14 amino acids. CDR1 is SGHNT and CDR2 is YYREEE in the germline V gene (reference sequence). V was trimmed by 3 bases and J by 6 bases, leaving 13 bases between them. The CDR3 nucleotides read TGTGCCAGCAGCTCCCGGACTGGAACCAATGAGCAGTTCTTC. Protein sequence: CASSSRTGTNEQFF.

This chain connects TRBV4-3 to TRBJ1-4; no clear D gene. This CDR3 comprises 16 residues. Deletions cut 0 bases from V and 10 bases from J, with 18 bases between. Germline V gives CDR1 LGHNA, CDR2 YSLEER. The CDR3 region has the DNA TGCGCCAGCAGCCAAGATAGGGCCTATCCCGCAGGAAAACTGTTTTTT. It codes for CASSQDRAYPAGKLFF.

The CDR3 bases are TGCGCCAGCAGCGCCTTCGGGGGAGACACTGAAGCTTTCTTT. Translating gives CASSAFGGDTEAFF. The chain joins TRBV5-1 to TRBJ1-1, with D maybe TRBD1 (5 bases). This CDR3 contains 14 residues. V shed 4 bases and J shed 3 bases, with 13 bases lying between them. CDR1 and CDR2 from the germline V gene are SGHRS and YFSETQ.

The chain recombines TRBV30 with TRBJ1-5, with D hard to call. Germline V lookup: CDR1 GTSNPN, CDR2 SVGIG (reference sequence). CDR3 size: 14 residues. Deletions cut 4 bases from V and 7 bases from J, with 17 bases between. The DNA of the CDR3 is TGTGCCTGGAAATCTCCGGAAGAATGGCAGCCCCAGCATTTT. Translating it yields CAWKSPEEWQPQHF.

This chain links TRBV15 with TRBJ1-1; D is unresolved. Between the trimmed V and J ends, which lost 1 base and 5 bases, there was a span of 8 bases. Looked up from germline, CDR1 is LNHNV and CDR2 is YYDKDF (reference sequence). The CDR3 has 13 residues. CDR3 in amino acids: CATSRGVRTEAFF. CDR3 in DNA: TGTGCCACCAGCAGAGGGGTTAGGACTGAAGCTTTCTTT.

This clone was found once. DNA for the CDR3: TGTGCCAGCTGCCGCGGGGATAGCTCCTACAATGAGCAGTTCTTC. It encodes CASCRGDSSYNEQFF. The chain carries TRBV2 and TRBJ2-1; tentative D call: TRBD2 (6 bases). CDR1 is SNHLY and CDR2 is FYNNEI in the germline V gene. V gave up 8 bases and J gave up 0 bases, with 14 bases separating them. CDR3 length: 15 residues.